There are many counts of the clone carrying this T cell receptor beta chain. These data come from a study of blood T cell repertoires in COVID-19. Study-wide background: COVID-19 samples, acute and convalescent, were from the United States, Italy and Spain. T cells, B-cell-depleted T cells, or PBMCs supplied cDNA or gDNA.

Per the original data handling: Nucleated cell number was recorded as an estimate derived from reference gene primer amplification. Profiling relied on immunoSEQ multiplex PCR, and the TCRdb table lists in-frame clones only, not all of them. V, J and clone size reflect that table, while D and trimming were determined from the DNA. The sample comprises 250,000 or so clones, roughly 80% of which are singletons, and around 3.3% rests with the top ten. The CDR3 runs to 17 residues. The sample comprised peripheral blood. This receptor was obtained from a woman in her late teens or twenties with acute or convalescent COVID-19. The rearrangement uses TRBV21-1 and TRBJ1-4; the table assigns TRBD1, which was not confirmed against the DNA. TRBV21-1 is noted as a pseudogene. For the CDR3, the DNA is TGTGCCAGCAGAACAGGGCTTCATAACCCAACTAATGAAAAACTGTTTTTT. Its protein is CASRTGLHNPTNEKLFF.